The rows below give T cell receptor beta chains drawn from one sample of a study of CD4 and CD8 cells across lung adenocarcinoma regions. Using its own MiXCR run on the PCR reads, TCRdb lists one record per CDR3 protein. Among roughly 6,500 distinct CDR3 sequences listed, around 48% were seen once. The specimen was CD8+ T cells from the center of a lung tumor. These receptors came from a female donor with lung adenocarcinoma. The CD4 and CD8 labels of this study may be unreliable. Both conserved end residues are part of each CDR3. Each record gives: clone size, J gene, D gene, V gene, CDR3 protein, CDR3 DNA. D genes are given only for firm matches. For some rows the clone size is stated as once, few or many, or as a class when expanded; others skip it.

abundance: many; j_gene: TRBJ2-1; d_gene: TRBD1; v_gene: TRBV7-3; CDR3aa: CASSLPRGLHNEQFF; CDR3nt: TGTGCCAGCAGCTTACCTAGGGGGCTCCACAATGAGCAGTTCTTC
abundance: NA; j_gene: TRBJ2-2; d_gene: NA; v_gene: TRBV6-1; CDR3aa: CASMKSAGVPGELFF; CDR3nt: TGTGCCAGCATGAAAAGCGCCGGAGTCCCCGGGGAGCTGTTTTTT
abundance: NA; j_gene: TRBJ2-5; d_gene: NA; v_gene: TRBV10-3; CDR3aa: CATGPGGRDGDIQYF; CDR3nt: TGTGCCACGGGGCCCGGTGGCCGCGACGGAGACATCCAGTACTTC
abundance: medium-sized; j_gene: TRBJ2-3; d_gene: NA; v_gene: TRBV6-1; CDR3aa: CASSEGASTDTQYF; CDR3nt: TGTGCCAGCAGTGAGGGGGCTAGCACAGATACGCAGTATTTT
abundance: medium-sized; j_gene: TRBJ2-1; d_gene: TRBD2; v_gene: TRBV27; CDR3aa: CASSILLAGGGNEQFF; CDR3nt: TGTGCCAGCAGTATACTACTAGCGGGGGGGGGGAATGAGCAGTTCTTC
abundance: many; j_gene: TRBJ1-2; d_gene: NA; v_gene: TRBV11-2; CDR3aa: CASSLEEYLGYTF; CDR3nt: TGTGCCAGCAGCTTAGAGGAATACTTGGGCTACACCTTC
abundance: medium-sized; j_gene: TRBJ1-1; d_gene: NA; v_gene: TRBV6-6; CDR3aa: CASSYRRASVDPEAFF; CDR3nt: TGTGCCAGCAGTTACCGCCGGGCCTCAGTGGATCCTGAAGCTTTCTTT
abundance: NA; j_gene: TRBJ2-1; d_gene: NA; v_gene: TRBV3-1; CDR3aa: CASSQGTLPSSYNEQFF; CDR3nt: TGTGCCAGCAGCCAGGGGACTCTCCCGAGCTCCTACAATGAGCAGTTCTTC
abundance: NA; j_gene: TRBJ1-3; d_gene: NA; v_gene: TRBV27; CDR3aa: CASSGGDAGNTIYF; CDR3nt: TGTGCCAGCAGCGGAGGGGATGCTGGAAACACCATATATTTT
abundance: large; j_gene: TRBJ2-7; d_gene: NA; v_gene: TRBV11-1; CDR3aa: CASSNNVGNEQYF; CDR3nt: TGTGCCAGCAGCAATAACGTGGGCAACGAGCAGTACTTC
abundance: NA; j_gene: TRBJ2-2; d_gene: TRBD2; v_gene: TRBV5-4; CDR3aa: CASSLEPSGRARGKLYF; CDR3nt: TGTGCCAGCAGCTTGGAGCCTAGCGGGAGGGCCAGAGGGAAGCTGTATTTT
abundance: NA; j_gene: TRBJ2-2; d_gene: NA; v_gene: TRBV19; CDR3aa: CASSTSGGWGGELFF; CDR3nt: TGTGCCAGTAGTACGTCGGGGGGCTGGGGCGGGGAGCTGTTTTTT
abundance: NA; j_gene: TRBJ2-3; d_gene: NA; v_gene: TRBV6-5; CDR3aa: CASSYSGVDTQYF; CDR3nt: TGTGCCAGCAGTTACTCGGGGGTGGATACGCAGTATTTT
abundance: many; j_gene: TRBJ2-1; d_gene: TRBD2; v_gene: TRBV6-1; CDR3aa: CASSVRGTSGAIYNEQFF; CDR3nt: TGTGCCAGCAGTGTTAGGGGGACTAGCGGGGCGATCTACAATGAGCAGTTCTTC
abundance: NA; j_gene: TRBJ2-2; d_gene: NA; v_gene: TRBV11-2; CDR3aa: CASRHTSKVNTGELFF; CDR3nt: TGTGCCAGCAGACATACTAGCAAGGTGAACACCGGGGAGCTGTTTTTT
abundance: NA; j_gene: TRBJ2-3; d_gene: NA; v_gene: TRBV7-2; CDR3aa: CASSLLGADSTDTQYF; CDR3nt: TGTGCCAGCAGCTTATTGGGAGCGGATAGCACAGATACGCAGTATTTT
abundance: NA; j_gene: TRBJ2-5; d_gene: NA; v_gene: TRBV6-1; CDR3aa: CAGRGGPDQDTQYF; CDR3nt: TGTGCGGGGCGCGGGGGCCCTGACCAAGATACCCAGTACTTC
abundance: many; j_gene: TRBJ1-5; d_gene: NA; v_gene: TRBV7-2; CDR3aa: CASSPVVDQPQHF; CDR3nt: TGTGCCAGCAGCCCGGTGGTGGATCAGCCCCAGCATTTT